This TCR beta chain came from a study of CD8 T cells in ankylosing spondylitis listed by TCRdb under 2017. About the investigation overall: T cell receptor beta repertoires were profiled in healthy donors and ankylosing spondylitis patients so that disease-linked TCR variants could be found. The whole study cohort included 108 healthy donors and over 20 ankylosing spondylitis patients. Peripheral blood was sampled, and synovial fluid was additionally collected from ankylosing spondylitis patients. General conclusions and limits of the study: Some motif variants had previously been reported in the synovial fluid and blood of reactive arthritis patients, which suggests shared mechanisms of disease initiation. A TCR beta motif of several highly homologous amino acid variants appeared characteristic of blood from ankylosing spondylitis patients. According to the report, matched synovial fluid samples from ankylosing spondylitis patients were significantly enriched for the disease-linked clones. In peripheral blood, the disease-linked clones were found at relatively low frequencies and had a CD8+ phenotype.

The listed sequencing device is Illumina HiSeq 2500. Quantitative 5'-RACE with molecular barcodes was used to prepare TCR beta libraries. Turning to the authors' computational methods: A new computational method based on a probabilistic model of VDJ rearrangement was used to identify disease-linked TCR variants. TCRdb redid the processing of the public reads, applying fastp at Q25 and MiXCR, and retained in-frame beta chains. Under each unique CDR3 protein, matching rows form one entry showing the most common genes and DNA. TCRdb's processing, not the authors' own work, is the source of the V and J calls. The sample has 80,000 to 90,000 distinct CDR3 sequences on record, 27% of them singletons. The top ten hold roughly 59% of the sample. This clonotype was seen many times. Its antigen specificity is not known. Per-base quality was not reported, and no clone a single base away is much larger than it.

Taken from the germline V gene, the CDR1 and CDR2 loops are ENHRY and SYGVKD. For this chain, trimming is 1 base at the V end and 9 bases at the J end, and the number of junction bases without a gene match is 4. The CDR3 spans 15 residues, from the cysteine through the phenylalanine. The only DNA kept is the CDR3, 45 bases in frame from the first base. The chain is assembled from TRBV10-3 and TRBJ2-1; TRBD2 matches 12 bases in the middle. This receptor was obtained from a male donor with ankylosing spondylitis or in good health (not recorded which). Sequencing input: blood, either unsorted or a sorted T cell fraction (not recorded which). In nucleotide form, the sequence is TGTGCCATCAGTGAGTGGACTAGCGGGATAGTTGAGCAGTTCTTC. Translated, this is CAISEWTSGIVEQFF.